The sequence of this T cell receptor beta chain was determined in a study of T cell changes during pregnancy in multiple sclerosis. Trimming removed 5 bases from V and 4 bases from J; junction bases left unmatched: 3. The CDR3 covers 14 residues. The germline V gene has CDR1 SGHTA and CDR2 FQGTGA. Clones were sequenced by immunoSEQ multiplex PCR, and TCRdb holds only the in-frame ones, with some missing. Counted here are 40,000 or so clones, 85% to 95% occurring once; the ten biggest clones make up about 0.4%. Sample: CD4+ T cells from peripheral blood mononuclear cells, taken in the third trimester of pregnancy. The receptor was derived from a female donor in good health, enrolled as a control in a pregnancy study. The chain combines TRBV7-3 with TRBJ2-2; 8 bases are shared with TRBD2. The CDR3 sequence is CASSLSGTTGELFF. The DNA for the CDR3 is TGTGCCAGCAGCCTTAGCGGGACCACCGGGGAGCTGTTTTTT.